This T cell receptor (beta chain) was identified during a study of PD-1 blockade in mismatch repair-deficient tumors. This clone turned up a few times. Antigen: not known. Regarding the study as a whole: About 5% of the roughly 150 peptide-expanded blood TCRs were also found in tumor.

Time point indicated: roughly 9-day in vitro stimulation with candidate neoantigen peptide 5. TCRs were sequenced from three patients responding to pembrolizumab. Cells were stimulated roughly 10 days with each of six to eight ELISpot-reactive neoantigens. The data were produced by immunoSEQ multiplex PCR, yet TCRdb's version contains in-frame clones alone and is incomplete. The sample carries approximately 15,000 clones, more than 80% recorded once. This TCR came from an adult with mismatch repair-deficient cancer. Sequenced here: cells cultured in vitro, sampled from a patient treated with pembrolizumab.

For the CDR3, the DNA is TGTGCCAGCAGTTTAGGGGTAGCAGACTACAATGAGCAGTTCTTC. This translates into CASSLGVADYNEQFF. V is TRBV27 and J is TRBJ2-1; D is unclear. Germline CDR1 reads MNHEY; CDR2 reads SMNVEV (reference sequence). The V and J ends lost 2 bases and 3 bases respectively, with 11 bases between them. The CDR3 extends over 15 amino acids.